This T cell receptor beta chain stems from a study of control samples from healthy donors and cancer patients. In germline, CDR1 is SGHTS, CDR2 YDEGEE. The CDR3 length is 16 residues. Trimming stripped 0 bases from V and 0 bases from J, with 7 bases between. The table came from immunoSEQ multiplex PCR; TCRdb's copy has only in-frame clones and leaves some out. This table has 40,000 to 50,000 clones, approximately 94% appearing once. The sequencing sample was made of blood. This chain uses TRBV5-8 with TRBJ2-6, with D unresolved. The receptor was derived from a man between 60 and 75 years old in good health. The CDR3 DNA follows: TGTGCCAGCAGCTTGGAGAGGACCTCTGGGGCCAACGTCCTGACTTTC. It translates to CASSLERTSGANVLTF.